This paragraph reports one T cell receptor (beta chain). Antigen unknown. This sample is part of a study of T cells in tuberculosis. Study-level background: Within 7 days of starting treatment, or before, PBMC were stored. Study results and limitations: Cases with active tuberculosis were adults, while controls were adolescents.

Some clones are missing from TCRdb's copy, which holds only in-frame ones; the method was immunoSEQ multiplex PCR. The sample contains about 40,000 clones, around 94% of which appear only once. The sample's time point: new active TB diagnosis, blood taken before or within 7 days of starting treatment. Confirmation came from sputum smear and/or culture positivity for M. tuberculosis. The source of this sequence is an adult with tuberculosis. This sample comprised PBMCs, obtained at tuberculosis diagnosis.

This chain's CDR3 is CASSSTERTGARELFF. The CDR3 DNA is TGTGCCAGCAGCTCAACGGAGAGGACGGGAGCCAGGGAGCTGTTTTTT. The V call is TRBV11-3, the J call TRBJ2-2; weak D call: TRBD2 (6 bases). Germline-derived CDR1 and CDR2 are SGHNT and YENEEA. Trimming took 4 bases from V and 9 from J, leaving 21 bases between them. This CDR3 contains 16 residues.